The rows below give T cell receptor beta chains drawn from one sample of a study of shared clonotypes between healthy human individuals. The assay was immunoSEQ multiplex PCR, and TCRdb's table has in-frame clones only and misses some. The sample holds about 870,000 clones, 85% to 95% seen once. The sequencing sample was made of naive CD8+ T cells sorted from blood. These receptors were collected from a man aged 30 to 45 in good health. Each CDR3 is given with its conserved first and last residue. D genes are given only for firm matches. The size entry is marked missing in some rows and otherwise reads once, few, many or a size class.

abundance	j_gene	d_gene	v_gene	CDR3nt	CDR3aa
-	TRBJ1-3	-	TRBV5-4	TGTGCCAGCAGCCCCGAGGGGTGGGGAGACACCATATATTTT	CASSPEGWGDTIYF
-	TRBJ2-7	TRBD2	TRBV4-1	TGCGCCAGCAGCCGCAGCGGGAGCTCCTACGAGCAGTACTTC	CASSRSGSSYEQYF
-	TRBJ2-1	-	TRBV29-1	TGCAGCGTTCTGTCGGGGTTCATTCTGGGGCTTGAGCAGTTCTTC	CSVLSGFILGLEQFF
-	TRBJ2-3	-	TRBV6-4	TGTGCCCTCTTTGTGAGGGATACGCAGTATTTT	CALFVRDTQYF
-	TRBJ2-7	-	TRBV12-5	TGTCCTAAGGTTCGCGAGCAGTACTTC	CPKVREQYF
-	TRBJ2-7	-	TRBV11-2	TGTGCCAGCAGCTTATACGGGGACACTTACGAGCAGTACTTC	CASSLYGDTYEQYF
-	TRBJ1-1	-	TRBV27	TGTGCCAGCAGCTTTAGCGGAGGGTTGGACACTGAAGCTTTCTTT	CASSFSGGLDTEAFF
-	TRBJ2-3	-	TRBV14	TGTGCCAGCAGCTTACACCTAGATACGCAGTATTTT	CASSLHLDTQYF
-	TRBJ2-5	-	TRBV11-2	TGTGCCAGCAGCTTAGGGGGGTCGGGGCCCTTCCAAGAGACCCAGTACTTC	CASSLGGSGPFQETQYF
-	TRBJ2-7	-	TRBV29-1	TGCAGCGTTGTTAAGCCGGGACAAGCCTACGAGCAGTACTTC	CSVVKPGQAYEQYF
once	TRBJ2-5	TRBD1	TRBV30	TGTGCCTGGACCGGGACAGGGGGCATGGAGACCCAGTACTTC	CAWTGTGGMETQYF
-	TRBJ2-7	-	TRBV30	TGTGCCTGGAGTGTACGGCAGGGACTGCGTTACTACGAGCAGTACTTC	CAWSVRQGLRYYEQYF
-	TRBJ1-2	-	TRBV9	TGTGCCAGCAGCGAGCGTCCAGCTTCTAACTATGGCTACACCTTC	CASSERPASNYGYTF
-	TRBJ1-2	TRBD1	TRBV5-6	TGTGCCAGCACCACACAGGGGGGGAACTATGGCTACACCTTC	CASTTQGGNYGYTF
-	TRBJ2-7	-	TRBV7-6	TGTGCCAGCAGCAGTAGGGGGTTAACCTACGAGCAGTACTTC	CASSSRGLTYEQYF
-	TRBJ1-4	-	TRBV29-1	TGCAGCGTTGTATGGACAGCTAATGAAAAACTGTTTTTT	CSVVWTANEKLFF
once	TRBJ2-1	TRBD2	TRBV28	TGTGCCAGCAGTTTAATAGCGGGAGGGTTCTACAATGAGCAGTTCTTC	CASSLIAGGFYNEQFF
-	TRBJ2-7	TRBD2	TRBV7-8	TGTGCCAGCTATGACGACGCCGGGACTAGCGGCTACGAGCAGTACTTC	CASYDDAGTSGYEQYF
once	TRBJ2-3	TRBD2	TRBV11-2	TGTGCCAGCAGCCCACCCCTTAGCGGGCCCTCGGCGGATACGCAGTATTTT	CASSPPLSGPSADTQYF
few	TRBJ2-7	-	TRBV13	TGTGCCAGCAGCGAGGCGAACTCCTACGAGCAGTACTTC	CASSEANSYEQYF
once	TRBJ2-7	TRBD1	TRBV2	TGTGCCAGCAGACCGGGACAGACTTACGAGCAGTACTTC	CASRPGQTYEQYF
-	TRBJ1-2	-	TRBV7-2	TGTGCCAGCAGCTTAGCGCCCTCGGGGGTGAATGGCTACACCTTC	CASSLAPSGVNGYTF
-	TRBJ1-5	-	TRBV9	TGTGCCAGCACGGAGGGGCCGAATGATCAGCCCCAGCATTTT	CASTEGPNDQPQHF
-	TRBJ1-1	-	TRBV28	TGTGCCAGCAGTGGGATAGGGCTGGGGCCTCGTGAAGCTTTCTTT	CASSGIGLGPREAFF
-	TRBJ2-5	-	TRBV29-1	TGCAGCGTTGACCTAGCCGGCGTGGAGACCCAGTACTTC	CSVDLAGVETQYF
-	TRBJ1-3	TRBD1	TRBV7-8	TGTGCCAGCAGCTGGGGCGACAGGGAGATTTCTGGAAACACCATATATTTT	CASSWGDREISGNTIYF
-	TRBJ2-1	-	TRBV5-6	TGTGCCAGCAGCTCCGGACTGGAACACAATGAGCAGTTCTTC	CASSSGLEHNEQFF
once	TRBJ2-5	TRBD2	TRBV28	TGTGCCAGCAGTTTAGCGGGACTAGCGAAAGAGACCCAGTACTTC	CASSLAGLAKETQYF
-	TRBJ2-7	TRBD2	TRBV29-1	TGCAGCGTTGAAGTCGGCGGGAGCTCCTACGAGCAGTACTTC	CSVEVGGSSYEQYF
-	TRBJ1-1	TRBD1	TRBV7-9	TGTGCCAGCAGCCACCAACAGGGGCCCTCGGGGACTGAAGCTTTCTTT	CASSHQQGPSGTEAFF
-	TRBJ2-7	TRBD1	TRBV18	TGTGCCAGCTCACCAGGGACAGGGTCTTACGAGCAGTACTTC	CASSPGTGSYEQYF
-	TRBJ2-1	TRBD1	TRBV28	TGTGCCACCAAGGACAGGGTTCATGAGCAGTTCTTC	CATKDRVHEQFF
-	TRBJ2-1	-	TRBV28	TGTGCCAGCAGTGGGGGCGGCAAAGTGCATGAGCAGTTCTTC	CASSGGGKVHEQFF
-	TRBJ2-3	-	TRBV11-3	TGTGCCAGCAGCTCCCGCGGCGGGCCAGATACGCAGTATTTT	CASSSRGGPDTQYF
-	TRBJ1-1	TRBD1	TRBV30	TGTGCCTGGAGTGACCCCCCCGGGACAGAGAACACTGAAGCTTTCTTT	CAWSDPPGTENTEAFF
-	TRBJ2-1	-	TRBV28	TGTGCCAGCAGTTTTCTCAAAGGGATCTCGTACAATGAGCAGTTCTTC	CASSFLKGISYNEQFF
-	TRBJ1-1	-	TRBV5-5	TGTGCCAGCAGCTTCGTCGACAGCTACACTGAAGCTTTCTTT	CASSFVDSYTEAFF
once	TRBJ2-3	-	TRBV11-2	TGTGCCAGCAGCCCCCGTCCAGAGCGGAGCACAGATACGCAGTATTTT	CASSPRPERSTDTQYF
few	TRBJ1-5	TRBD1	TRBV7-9	TGTGCCAGCAGCTTGGGGACAGGGACAGGAGACAATCAGCCCCAGCATTTT	CASSLGTGTGDNQPQHF
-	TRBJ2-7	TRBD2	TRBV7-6	TGTGCCAGCAGCGCCCATCGGGAGGGCCCCGACGAGCAGTACTTC	CASSAHREGPDEQYF
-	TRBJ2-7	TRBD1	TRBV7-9	TGTGCCAGCAGAAGACAGGGGGGTTCCTACGAGCAGTACTTC	CASRRQGGSYEQYF
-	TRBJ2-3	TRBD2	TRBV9	TGTGCCAGCAGCGTAGGGGCGGGAGATGGGACAGATACGCAGTATTTT	CASSVGAGDGTDTQYF
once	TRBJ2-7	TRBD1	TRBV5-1	TGCGCCAGCAGCTTGCCAGGGGGCGTCGAGCAGTACTTC	CASSLPGGVEQYF
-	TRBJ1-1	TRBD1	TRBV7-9	TGTGCCAGCAGTGCGACAGGGGGGAACACTGAAGCTTTCTTT	CASSATGGNTEAFF
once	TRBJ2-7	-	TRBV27	TGTGCCAGCAGTTTCGGCCAGGCCTACGAGCAGTACTTC	CASSFGQAYEQYF
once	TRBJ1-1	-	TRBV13	TGTGCCAGCAGCTTAGAGAGGGTTACTGAAGCTTTCTTT	CASSLERVTEAFF
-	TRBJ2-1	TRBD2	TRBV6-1	TGTGCCAGCAGTACTAGCGGGAGTCATGAGCAGTTCTTC	CASSTSGSHEQFF
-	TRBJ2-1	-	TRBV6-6	TGTGCCAGCAGTTACAACACAGTAAGCTCCTACAATGAGCAGTTCTTC	CASSYNTVSSYNEQFF
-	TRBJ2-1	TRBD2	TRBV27	TGTGCCAGCACCGCCAGCGGGAGTGAGCAGTTCTTC	CASTASGSEQFF
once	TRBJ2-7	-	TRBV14	TGTGCCAGCAGCCTCCTAGGGACATGGGTTCGCTACGAGCAGTACTTC	CASSLLGTWVRYEQYF
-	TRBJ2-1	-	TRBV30	TGTGCCTGGAGTCTACGGGATCCCCCGGATGAGCAGTTCTTC	CAWSLRDPPDEQFF
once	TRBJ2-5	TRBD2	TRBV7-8	TGTGCCAGCAGCCCCACGGTGGGTAGCGGGAGGGCCATTTTGGAGACCCAGTACTTC	CASSPTVGSGRAILETQYF
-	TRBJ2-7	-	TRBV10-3	TGTGCCATCAGCGAGGTGGGCTACGAGCAGTACTTC	CAISEVGYEQYF
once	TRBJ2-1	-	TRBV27	TGTGCCAGCAGTTTGAGCTGGGGAGGTAATGAGCAGTTCTTC	CASSLSWGGNEQFF
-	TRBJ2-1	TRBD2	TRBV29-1	TGCAGCGTTACTAGCGGTAGCTCCTACAATGAGCAGTTCTTC	CSVTSGSSYNEQFF